The rows below give T cell receptor beta chains drawn from one sample of a study of PD-1 blockade in classical Hodgkin lymphoma. The protocol was immunoSEQ multiplex PCR, while the TCRdb copy is restricted to in-frame clones and leaves out a portion. The repertoire holds fewer than 50,000 clones, with roughly 78% as singletons. The sequences come from peripheral blood mononuclear cells (PBMCs), collected before the fourth cycle of nivolumab. These receptors were taken from a human donor with classical Hodgkin lymphoma. Both conserved end residues are part of each CDR3. The order of the fields is CDR3 protein, D gene, clone size, J gene, V gene. D genes are given only for firm matches. Expanded clones get a size class; other rows say once, few or many, or leave the size out.

CDR3aa: CATSRDRGAEETQYF; d_gene: TRBD1; abundance: .; j_gene: TRBJ2-5; v_gene: TRBV15
CDR3aa: CASSFLQGADYTF; d_gene: TRBD1; abundance: .; j_gene: TRBJ1-2; v_gene: TRBV6-5
CDR3aa: CASTGLAGAGETQYF; d_gene: TRBD2; abundance: once; j_gene: TRBJ2-5; v_gene: TRBV6-5
CDR3aa: CAWGVSGNTEAFF; d_gene: .; abundance: .; j_gene: TRBJ1-1; v_gene: TRBV30
CDR3aa: CASRGPFTGELFF; d_gene: .; abundance: .; j_gene: TRBJ2-2; v_gene: TRBV19
CDR3aa: CASSEGSSYNSPLHF; d_gene: .; abundance: .; j_gene: TRBJ1-6; v_gene: TRBV19
CDR3aa: CASSPGQMNTEAFF; d_gene: .; abundance: .; j_gene: TRBJ1-1; v_gene: TRBV18
CDR3aa: CASTRGASYQETQYF; d_gene: .; abundance: .; j_gene: TRBJ2-5; v_gene: TRBV5-1
CDR3aa: CASSLGLGGGTDTQYF; d_gene: .; abundance: .; j_gene: TRBJ2-3; v_gene: TRBV5-8
CDR3aa: CASSLEGPGYTF; d_gene: .; abundance: .; j_gene: TRBJ1-2; v_gene: TRBV5-1
CDR3aa: CASSGGLRNTIYF; d_gene: .; abundance: .; j_gene: TRBJ1-3; v_gene: TRBV19
CDR3aa: CAGGDGITDTQYF; d_gene: TRBD2; abundance: .; j_gene: TRBJ2-3; v_gene: TRBV27
CDR3aa: CASSLDRGYTEAFF; d_gene: TRBD1; abundance: .; j_gene: TRBJ1-1; v_gene: TRBV7-2
CDR3aa: CASSPVNNEQFF; d_gene: .; abundance: once; j_gene: TRBJ2-1; v_gene: TRBV11-3
CDR3aa: CASSYSMVGGGTEAFF; d_gene: .; abundance: .; j_gene: TRBJ1-1; v_gene: TRBV6-6
CDR3aa: CASSPLTGVNTGELFF; d_gene: TRBD1; abundance: .; j_gene: TRBJ2-2; v_gene: TRBV18
CDR3aa: CASSQPTPGAEWTF; d_gene: .; abundance: .; j_gene: TRBJ1-2; v_gene: TRBV19
CDR3aa: CASSLEIGGYGYTF; d_gene: .; abundance: .; j_gene: TRBJ1-2; v_gene: TRBV7-9
CDR3aa: CSVEDHVGELFF; d_gene: .; abundance: .; j_gene: TRBJ2-2; v_gene: TRBV29-1
CDR3aa: CASSPTGANTGELFF; d_gene: .; abundance: .; j_gene: TRBJ2-2; v_gene: TRBV5-1
CDR3aa: CATSRVFGGGDQETQYF; d_gene: TRBD2; abundance: .; j_gene: TRBJ2-5; v_gene: TRBV15